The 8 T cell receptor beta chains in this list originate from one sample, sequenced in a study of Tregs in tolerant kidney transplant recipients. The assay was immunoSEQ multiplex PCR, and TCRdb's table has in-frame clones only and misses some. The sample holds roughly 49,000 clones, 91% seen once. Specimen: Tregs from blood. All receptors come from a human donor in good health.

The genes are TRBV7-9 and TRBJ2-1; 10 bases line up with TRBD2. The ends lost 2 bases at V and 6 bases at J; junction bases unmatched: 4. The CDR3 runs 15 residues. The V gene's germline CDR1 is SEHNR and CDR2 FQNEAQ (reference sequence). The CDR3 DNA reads TGTGCCAGCAGCTTACTAGCGGGAGTAGGCAATGAGCAGTTCTTC. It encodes CASSLLAGVGNEQFF.

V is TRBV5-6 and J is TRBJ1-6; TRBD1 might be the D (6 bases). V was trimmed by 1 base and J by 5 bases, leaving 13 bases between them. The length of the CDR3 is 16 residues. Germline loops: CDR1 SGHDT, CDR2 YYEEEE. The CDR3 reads CASSLWSGADNSPLHF. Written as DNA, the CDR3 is TGTGCCAGCAGCTTGTGGTCAGGGGCCGATAATTCACCCCTCCACTTT.

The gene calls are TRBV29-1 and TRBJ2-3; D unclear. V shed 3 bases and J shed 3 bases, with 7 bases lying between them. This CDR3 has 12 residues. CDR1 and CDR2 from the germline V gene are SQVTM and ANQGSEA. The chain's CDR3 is CSVDDPTDTQYF. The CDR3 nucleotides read TGCAGCGTTGATGACCCGACAGATACGCAGTATTTT.

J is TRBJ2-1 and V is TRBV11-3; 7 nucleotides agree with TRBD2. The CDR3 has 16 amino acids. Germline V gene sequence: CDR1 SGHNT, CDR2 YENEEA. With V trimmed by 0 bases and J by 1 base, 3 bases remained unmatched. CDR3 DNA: TGTGCCAGCAGCTTAGAGGCTAGCGGTTCCTACAATGAGCAGTTCTTC. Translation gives CASSLEASGSYNEQFF.

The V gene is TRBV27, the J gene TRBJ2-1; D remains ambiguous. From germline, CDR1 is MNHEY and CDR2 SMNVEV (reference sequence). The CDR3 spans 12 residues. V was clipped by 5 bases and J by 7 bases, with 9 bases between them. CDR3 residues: CASSRNWNEQFF. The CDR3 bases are TGTGCCAGCAGTCGGAATTGGAATGAGCAGTTCTTC.

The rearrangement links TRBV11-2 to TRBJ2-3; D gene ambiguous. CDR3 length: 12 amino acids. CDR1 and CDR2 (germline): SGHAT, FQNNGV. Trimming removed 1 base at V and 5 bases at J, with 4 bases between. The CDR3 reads CASSLVEDTQYF. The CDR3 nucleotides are TGTGCCAGCAGCTTAGTAGAAGATACGCAGTATTTT.

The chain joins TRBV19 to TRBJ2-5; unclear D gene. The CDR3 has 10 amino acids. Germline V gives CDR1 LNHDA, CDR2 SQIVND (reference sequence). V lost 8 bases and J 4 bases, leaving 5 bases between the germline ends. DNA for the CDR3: TGTGCCAGTTTTCCAGAGACCCAGTACTTC. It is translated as CASFPETQYF.

Here the CDR3 DNA reads TGTGCCAGCAGCGTTGGACGGTTTAATGAAAAACTGTTTTTT. This translates into CASSVGRFNEKLFF. This chain connects TRBV9 to TRBJ1-4, with D unclear. This CDR3 comprises 14 residues. The germline CDR1 and CDR2 sequences are SGDLS and YYNGEE. V gave up 2 bases and J gave up 4 bases, with 9 bases separating them.